The 8 T cell receptor beta chains in this list originate from one sample, sequenced in a study of blood T cell repertoires in COVID-19. Only in-frame clones appear in the TCRdb table, and some are missing; sequencing was by immunoSEQ multiplex PCR. The data hold about 220,000 clones, with roughly 84% observed a single time. The sequenced material came from peripheral blood. Every receptor here comes from a man aged 45-65 years with active or convalescent COVID-19.

The chain joins TRBV15 to TRBJ1-2; maybe TRBD1 (6 bases). From germline, CDR1 is LNHNV and CDR2 YYDKDF (reference sequence). Trimming shortened V by 3 bases and J by 8 bases, and 19 bases separated the two germline ends. This CDR3 is 15 amino acids long. The CDR3 nucleotides read TGTGCCACCAGCAGGGGGCCTCTATCAGGGGTAGGCTACACCTTC. As protein: CATSRGPLSGVGYTF.

The chain combines TRBV9 with TRBJ1-2; 7 positions agree with TRBD1. CDR3 length: 13 residues. The ends lost 4 bases at V and 8 bases at J; junction bases unmatched: 8. Per the germline V gene, CDR1 is SGDLS and CDR2 is YYNGEE. The CDR3 DNA sequence: TGTGCCAGCAGCATCGGACAGGTTTGGGGCTACACCTTC. Its translation: CASSIGQVWGYTF.

This chain connects TRBV6-6 to TRBJ2-2; 9 bases line up with TRBD2. V dropped 6 bases and J dropped 5; count of bases not matched to a gene: 10. Germline V gives CDR1 MNHNY, CDR2 SVGAGI (reference sequence). This CDR3 region has 16 residues. The DNA for the CDR3 is TGTGCCAGCAGAACTGCTGGACTAGCGATAACCGGGGAGCTGTTTTTT. It specifies CASRTAGLAITGELFF.

The chain employs TRBV6-2 or TRBV6-3 and TRBJ1-1, with D hard to call. The CDR3 is made up of 12 amino acids. V shed 0 bases and J shed 7 bases, with 6 bases lying between them. CDR1 is MNHEY and CDR2 is SVGEGT in the germline V gene. CDR3 sequence reads: CASSYSRIEAFF. The CDR3 DNA is TGTGCCAGCAGTTACTCGAGGATTGAAGCTTTCTTT.

The rearrangement uses TRBV11-3 and TRBJ2-3; 15 nucleotides line up with TRBD2. Germline CDR1 SGHNT, CDR2 YENEEA. V was pared by 0 bases and J by 0 bases, with 13 bases of the junction left unmatched. The CDR3 runs to 22 residues. CDR3 sequence reads: CASSLEYRTGLAGGYSTDTQYF. CDR3 bases: TGTGCCAGCAGCTTAGAGTACAGGACGGGACTAGCGGGGGGCTATAGCACAGATACGCAGTATTTT.

The chain has TRBV7-9 and TRBJ2-7, with 12 bases identical to TRBD1. This CDR3 has 18 amino acids. The germline gives CDR1 SEHNR, CDR2 FQNEAQ (reference sequence). The ends lost 0 bases at V and 6 bases at J; junction bases unmatched: 12. CDR3 sequence reads: CASSLAPGQGAGFREQYF. The CDR3, as DNA: TGTGCCAGCAGCTTAGCGCCGGGACAGGGGGCGGGTTTCCGCGAGCAGTACTTC.

The chain has TRBV6-1 and TRBJ1-5, with TRBD1 matching over 8 bases. The CDR3 is made up of 15 amino acids. Unmatched junction bases numbered 8, after V lost 3 bases and J lost 7 bases. The germline V gene has CDR1 MNHNS and CDR2 SASEGT. In nucleotides, the CDR3 is TGTGCCAGCAGTGAGGGGACAGGCCCTCTACAGCCCCAGCATTTT. Its protein is CASSEGTGPLQPQHF.

The J gene is TRBJ1-2, the V gene TRBV9, with D unclear. Germline CDR1 and CDR2: SGDLS and YYNGEE. The ends were cut back, 2 bases at V and 2 bases at J, with 4 bases in the middle. The CDR3 sequence is 12 residues long. CDR3 amino acids: CASSVSNYGYTF. The DNA of the CDR3 is TGTGCCAGCAGCGTCTCCAACTATGGCTACACCTTC.